Each of the 23 T cell receptor beta chains below was sequenced from the same sample in a study of T cell responses to AZD1222 COVID-19 vaccine. Profiled with immunoSEQ multiplex PCR; TCRdb holds only in-frame clones, not every one. Here the sample spans 150,000 to 200,000 clones, around 90% being singletons. The specimen comprised peripheral blood, sampled 28 days after the second AZD1222 dose. Source of these receptors: an adult who received the AZD1222 COVID-19 vaccine.

This clone was observed once. The gene calls are TRBV10-3 and TRBJ1-5, with D perhaps matching TRBD1 (6 bases). V shed 10 bases and J shed 6 bases, with 19 bases lying between them. Germline-derived CDR1 and CDR2 are ENHRY and SYGVKD. The CDR3 contains 14 residues. The CDR3 region is CATSGEQGGQPQHF. The CDR3 bases are TGTGCCACCTCAGGGGAACAGGGAGGTCAGCCCCAGCATTTT.

This clone was seen a few times. The chain couples TRBV15 to TRBJ1-2; maybe TRBD1 (6 bases). The CDR3 contains 15 residues. V gave up 2 bases and J gave up 4 bases, with 14 bases separating them. Germline-derived CDR1 and CDR2 are LNHNV and YYDKDF (reference sequence). CDR3 protein: CATSRITGLLYGYTF. CDR3 in DNA: TGTGCCACCAGCAGAATAACAGGGCTCCTCTATGGCTACACCTTC.

The table lists this clone with many counts. The rearrangement joins TRBV9 to TRBJ2-3; D is perhaps TRBD2 (6 bases). Germline V lookup: CDR1 SGDLS, CDR2 YYNGEE. The CDR3 is 16 amino acids. Trimming removed 3 bases from V and 3 bases from J, with 17 bases in between. The CDR3 coding sequence is TGTGCCAGCAGCGAGCCCCTGCGGGGTAGGACAGATACGCAGTATTTT. As protein: CASSEPLRGRTDTQYF.

This chain uses TRBV4-2 with TRBJ1-3; weak D call: TRBD1 (5 bases). This CDR3 is 15 amino acids long. Germline assignment: CDR1 LGHNA and CDR2 YNFKEQ. Trimming removed 0 bases from V and 6 bases from J, with 12 bases in between. The CDR3 loop reads CASSQDRRGANTIYF. In DNA form, the CDR3 reads TGTGCCAGCAGCCAAGATAGAAGGGGAGCAAACACCATATATTTT.

The CDR3 DNA follows: TGTGCCAGCAGTGGACACGCTAGAACCCGCAACTATGGCTACACCTTC. This translates into CASSGHARTRNYGYTF. The chain uses TRBV2 and TRBJ1-2, with unresolved D. Germline V gene lookup returns CDR1 SNHLY and CDR2 FYNNEI. The CDR3 sequence is 16 residues long. V lost 4 bases to trimming and J lost 2 bases, with 17 bases between them.

The chain is built from TRBV15 and TRBJ1-6; 8 bases are a match to TRBD1. The J segment lost 0 bases and the V segment lost 2 bases, leaving 12 bases of the junction unmatched. The CDR3 is made up of 20 amino acids. CDR1 is LNHNV, CDR2 YYDKDF, per germline (reference sequence). CDR3 in amino acids: CATSRTDRGGWSSYNSPLHF. The CDR3 nucleotides are TGTGCCACCAGCAGAACAGACAGGGGAGGATGGAGCTCCTATAATTCACCCCTCCACTTT.

This clone was observed a handful of times. The V and J genes are TRBV7-6 and TRBJ1-6; D unresolved. CDR3 length: 13 amino acids. The germline V gene encodes CDR1 SGHVS and CDR2 FNYEAQ. Trimming took 1 base from V and 3 from J, leaving 1 base between them. For the CDR3, the DNA is TGTGCCAGCAGCTTAGACTATAATTCACCCCTCCACTTT. Protein: CASSLDYNSPLHF.

The genes are TRBV9 and TRBJ2-1; 8 bases align to TRBD2. The germline CDR1 and CDR2 sequences are SGDLS and YYNGEE. There are 15 residues in the CDR3. V was clipped by 3 bases and J by 4 bases; unmatched bases: 6. The CDR3 region has the DNA TGTGCCAGCAGCGCCGAGCGGGGGATATACAATGAGCAGTTCTTC. It encodes CASSAERGIYNEQFF.

The rearrangement links TRBV10-3 to TRBJ1-6, with unresolved D. V was shortened by 0 bases and J by 3 bases, with 6 bases between the two germline ends. CDR3 length equals 15 residues. CDR1 and CDR2 from the germline V gene are ENHRY and SYGVKD. This CDR3 reads CAISESVIYNSPLHF. The CDR3 nucleotides read TGTGCCATCAGTGAGTCGGTTATCTATAATTCACCCCTCCACTTT.

The chain couples TRBV6-4 to TRBJ1-2; 7 nucleotides align to TRBD1. The germline gives CDR1 MRHNA, CDR2 SNTAGT. Trimming took 2 bases from V and 7 from J; bases not matched to a gene: 4. The CDR3 totals 13 residues. CDR3 bases: TGTGCCAGCAGTGACGCAGGGGGTGGTGGCTACACCTTC. Translated, it gives CASSDAGGGGYTF.

The rearrangement joins TRBV10-3 to TRBJ2-2; TRBD2 aligns across 9 bases. This CDR3 is built from 16 residues. Germline-derived CDR1 and CDR2 are ENHRY and SYGVKD. The V segment lost 6 bases and the J segment 3 bases; nucleotides outside the gene matches: 8. For the CDR3, the DNA is TGTGCCATCAGGGGTAGCGGGGGAGACTACACCGGGGAGCTGTTTTTT. This encodes CAIRGSGGDYTGELFF.

The chain has TRBV19 and TRBJ1-2; D is undetermined. The CDR3 is made up of 17 amino acids. Per the germline V gene, CDR1 is LNHDA and CDR2 is SQIVND (reference sequence). V gave up 1 base and J gave up 4 bases, with 19 bases separating them. The CDR3 nucleotides read TGTGCCAGTAGTATAGGCCCCTCCTCGACGGACGCCTATGGCTACACCTTC. It codes for CASSIGPSSTDAYGYTF.

J is TRBJ1-2 and V is TRBV2, with TRBD1 matching over 7 bases. The CDR3 covers 15 residues. Germline loops: CDR1 SNHLY, CDR2 FYNNEI. V trimming: 5 bases; J trimming: 1 base; junction bases outside the gene matches: 7. The CDR3 loop is CASSLGRQGNYGYTF. The CDR3 nucleotides read TGTGCCAGCAGTTTAGGGAGACAGGGTAACTATGGCTACACCTTC.

CDR3 amino acids: CAISRASGGKGNEQFF. Here the CDR3 DNA reads TGTGCCATCAGTAGGGCTAGCGGGGGAAAAGGCAATGAGCAGTTCTTC. The J gene is TRBJ2-1, the V gene TRBV10-3; 10 nucleotides align to TRBD2. CDR1 ENHRY and CDR2 SYGVKD come from the germline V gene. The CDR3 is 16 amino acids. V shed 5 bases, J shed 6 bases, and the junction held 10 bases outside the gene matches.

The rearrangement joins TRBV5-4 to TRBJ2-3; D remains ambiguous. This CDR3 region has 12 residues. V gave up 2 bases and J gave up 2 bases, with 3 bases separating them. CDR1 is SGHNT and CDR2 is YYREEE in the germline V gene (reference sequence). The DNA for the CDR3 is TGTGCCAGCAGCTTAGACACAGATACGCAGTATTTT. Translating gives CASSLDTDTQYF.

J is TRBJ1-5 and V is TRBV2, with TRBD1 matching 7 bases. J gave up 3 bases and V 7 bases, and 9 bases lay outside the gene matches. The CDR3 has 15 residues. Germline CDR1 SNHLY, CDR2 FYNNEI. CDR3 in DNA: TGTGCCAGCAATCGAATGGGACAGATCAATCAGCCCCAGCATTTT. It specifies CASNRMGQINQPQHF.

The chain employs TRBV27 and TRBJ1-5; the match to TRBD1 covers 8 bases. Germline CDR1 reads MNHEY; CDR2 reads SMNVEV (reference sequence). Trimming cost V 6 bases and J 6 bases; bases outside gene matches: 10. The CDR3 runs to 15 residues. The CDR3 DNA follows: TGTGCCAGCAGCCCTCATGACAGGGGAAGTCAGCCCCAGCATTTT. Translated: CASSPHDRGSQPQHF.

This chain links TRBV9 with TRBJ1-1; 7 bases agree with TRBD1. The CDR3 runs 15 residues. In germline, CDR1 is SGDLS, CDR2 YYNGEE. The V and J ends lost 3 bases and 1 base, in that order; junction bases with no gene match: 6. CDR3 loop: CASSAIQGRNTEAFF. The CDR3 DNA sequence: TGTGCCAGCAGCGCAATACAGGGGAGGAACACTGAAGCTTTCTTT.

V and J are TRBV5-1 and TRBJ2-3; a weak D match, TRBD1 (5 bases). Germline lookup yields CDR1 SGHRS and CDR2 YFSETQ. Between the trimmed V and J ends, which lost 2 bases and 0 bases, there was a span of 7 bases. The CDR3 covers 14 residues. DNA for the CDR3: TGCGCCAGCAGCTTACAGGCTAGCACAGATACGCAGTATTTT. Its translation: CASSLQASTDTQYF.

The rearrangement links TRBV2 to TRBJ1-2; 9 bases map to TRBD1. The V gene end was trimmed by 6 bases and the J gene end by 8 bases; junction bases not matched to a gene: 7. The germline CDR1 and CDR2 sequences are SNHLY and FYNNEI. CDR3 length equals 13 residues. The CDR3, as DNA: TGTGCCAGCAGCGACGGGACAGGGCAAGGCTACACCTTC. Translated: CASSDGTGQGYTF.

The CDR3: CASSGGIQPQHF. In nucleotides, the CDR3 is TGTGCCAGCAGTGGGGGAATACAGCCCCAGCATTTT. The V gene is TRBV6-6, the J gene TRBJ1-5; weak D call: TRBD1 (5 bases). CDR3 length: 12 amino acids. Trimming cost V 5 bases and J 7 bases, with 9 bases left between them. Germline V gene lookup returns CDR1 MNHNY and CDR2 SVGAGI (reference sequence).

V gene TRBV9 combines with J gene TRBJ1-6; a possible D gene is TRBD1 (5 bases). Germline V CDR1 and CDR2: SGDLS, YYNGEE. CDR3 size: 15 residues. Trimming took 0 bases from V and 10 from J, leaving 14 bases between them. In DNA form, the CDR3 reads TGTGCCAGCAGCGTAGGTGAGGGGTGGGGGTCACCCCTCCACTTT. Translation: CASSVGEGWGSPLHF.

This chain uses TRBV6-5 with TRBJ2-3, with 7 bases that match TRBD1. The germline V gene has CDR1 MNHEY and CDR2 SVGAGI. V gave up 10 bases and J gave up 2 bases; unmatched junction bases: 6. The CDR3 is 13 residues long. CDR3 bases: TGTGCCAACCCGGGACAGTTCACAGATACGCAGTATTTT. Amino acids: CANPGQFTDTQYF.